The next 14 T cell receptor beta chains were all read from a single sample in a study of radiation and T cells in renal cell carcinoma. Sequencing used immunoSEQ multiplex PCR; TCRdb keeps in-frame clones, though not all of them. The data hold more than 95,000 clones, with around 81% observed a single time. The time point was: blood 2 weeks post-SBRT. As for treatment: 15 Gy SBRT to primary tumor, nephrectomy 4 weeks later. The sequences come from blood, collected from a patient whose treatment included radiotherapy and nephrectomy. The receptors here all came from a man between 45 and 60 years old with renal cell carcinoma.

This rearrangement joins TRBV28 to TRBJ1-2; D is ambiguous. This CDR3 is 13 amino acids long. Between the trimmed V and J ends, which lost 4 bases and 2 bases, there was a span of 8 bases. Germline CDR1 MDHEN, CDR2 SYDVKM. This CDR3 is CASSSARNYGYTF. The CDR3 DNA reads TGTGCCAGCAGTTCTGCCAGAAACTATGGCTACACCTTC.

The V gene is TRBV28, the J gene TRBJ2-7; D perhaps matches TRBD1 (6 bases). The CDR3 loop spans 16 amino acids. The germline V gene has CDR1 MDHEN and CDR2 SYDVKM. The V and J ends lost 4 bases and 2 bases respectively, with 18 bases between them. CDR3 in amino acids: CASSSPGQGLTYEQYF. CDR3 nucleotide sequence: TGTGCCAGCAGTTCCCCCGGGCAGGGGCTCACCTACGAGCAGTACTTC.

The chain combines TRBV4-1 with TRBJ2-1, with 7 bases identical to TRBD1. Germline loops: CDR1 MGHRA, CDR2 YSYEKL. Trimming removed 6 bases from V and 3 bases from J; junction bases left unmatched: 5. This CDR3 region has 14 residues. The DNA for the CDR3 is TGCGCCAGCAGAGAAGGACAGGACTACAATGAGCAGTTCTTC. Encoded protein: CASREGQDYNEQFF.

This clone was detected once. The chain carries TRBV19 and TRBJ2-1; tentatively, D is TRBD2 (5 bases). This CDR3 is built from 17 residues. Trimming cost V 0 bases and J 4 bases, with 16 bases left between them. The V gene's germline CDR1 is LNHDA and CDR2 SQIVND (reference sequence). CDR3 in amino acids: CASSIDFGEHSYNEQFF. CDR3 DNA sequence: TGTGCCAGTAGTATAGATTTCGGGGAACATTCTTACAATGAGCAGTTCTTC. Supplemented by reference TRBV19 and TRBJ2-1, the full variable domain reads DGGITQSPKYLFRKEGQNVTLSCEQNLNHDAMYWYRQDPGQGLRLIYYSQIVNDFQKGDIAEGYSVSREKKESFPLTVTSAQKNPTAFYLCASSIDFGEHSYNEQFFGPGTRLTVL.

V usage is TRBV9 and J usage is TRBJ2-4; 8 bases agree with TRBD2. The CDR3 runs 17 residues. CDR1 is SGDLS and CDR2 is YYNGEE in the germline V gene. After removal of 0 bases from V and 0 bases from J, the junction contained 5 bases not matched to a gene. CDR3 in amino acids: CASSVALAEVAKNIQYF. The CDR3 DNA is TGTGCCAGCAGCGTAGCACTAGCGGAAGTAGCCAAAAACATTCAGTACTTC.

The V gene is TRBV7-3, the J gene TRBJ2-2; TRBD2 matches 8 bases. With 4 bases clipped from V and 7 bases from J, the junction kept 14 bases outside the gene matches. The CDR3 is 17 amino acids. Germline assignment: CDR1 SGHTA and CDR2 FQGTGA. This CDR3 reads CASSSQRASGLSGELFF. The CDR3 nucleotides read TGTGCCAGCAGCTCCCAACGGGCTAGCGGGCTTAGCGGGGAGCTGTTTTTT.

CDR3 coding DNA: TGCAGCGTTGATCCCAGCACAGATACGCAGTATTTT. It is translated as CSVDPSTDTQYF. This chain connects TRBV29-1 to TRBJ2-3, with D hard to call. Trimming left V 3 bases short and J 0 bases short, with 4 bases between. CDR3 length equals 12 residues. The germline V gene encodes CDR1 SQVTM and CDR2 ANQGSEA.

The J gene is TRBJ2-7, the V gene TRBV4-2; D uncertain. CDR3 length equals 15 residues. Germline V gene sequence: CDR1 LGHNA, CDR2 YNFKEQ. V lost 0 bases, J lost 0 bases, and 9 bases lay in between. The CDR3 region has the DNA TGTGCCAGCAGCCAAGATAGGGCGACCTCCTACGAGCAGTACTTC. This translates into CASSQDRATSYEQYF.

The V and J genes are TRBV5-1 and TRBJ1-1; maybe TRBD1 (6 bases). In germline, CDR1 is SGHRS, CDR2 YFSETQ. CDR3 length: 13 residues. V lost 2 bases, J lost 11 bases, and 16 bases lay in between. DNA of the CDR3: TGCGCCAGCAGCTTACTACAGGGTCGCGGGGCTTTCTTT. It translates to CASSLLQGRGAFF.

The chain combines TRBV5-1 with TRBJ2-2; 10 bases are a match to TRBD2. The germline gives CDR1 SGHRS, CDR2 YFSETQ. Trimming at V came to 5 bases and at J to 8 bases, leaving 9 bases not matched to a gene. This CDR3 has 15 residues. The CDR3 region has the DNA TGCGCCAGCAGTTCTAGCGGGAGCTTTGAGGGGGAGCTGTTTTTT. It encodes CASSSSGSFEGELFF.

In this sample, this clone turned up a few times. The chain combines TRBV19 with TRBJ1-2; D is undetermined. V was pared by 3 bases and J by 3 bases, with 14 bases between. The CDR3 length is 15 residues. CDR1 is LNHDA and CDR2 is SQIVND in the germline V gene (reference sequence). Here the CDR3 DNA reads TGTGCCAGTAGTATCAGAAGTGCCTCCTACTATGGCTACACCTTC. Translation: CASSIRSASYYGYTF.

This chain connects TRBV4-2 to TRBJ2-7; 10 positions match TRBD1. Germline lookup yields CDR1 LGHNA and CDR2 YNFKEQ. The CDR3 runs 16 residues. J gave up 5 bases and V 3 bases, and 10 bases lay outside the gene matches. In nucleotides, the CDR3 is TGTGCCAGCAGCCAGCAACCGGGACAGGGGCCCCACGAGCAGTACTTC. Its translation: CASSQQPGQGPHEQYF.

V and J are TRBV9 and TRBJ2-1; D is uncertain. The V end lost 4 bases, the J end lost 0 bases, and 11 bases lay between the germline ends. The CDR3 covers 15 residues. CDR1 and CDR2 from the germline V gene are SGDLS and YYNGEE. For the CDR3, the DNA is TGTGCCAGCAGCCTTATGTTAAGCTCCTACAATGAGCAGTTCTTC. Its translation: CASSLMLSSYNEQFF.

This clone was picked up many times. The rearrangement uses TRBV2 and TRBJ1-5; D remains ambiguous. Germline CDR1 reads SNHLY; CDR2 reads FYNNEI. Between the trimmed V and J ends, which lost 4 bases and 4 bases, there was a span of 11 bases. The CDR3 is 14 amino acids. As DNA, the CDR3 is TGTGCCAGCAGTGCGTCCAGCACTAATCAGCCCCAGCATTTT. Translating gives CASSASSTNQPQHF. Variable domain in full (rest from reference TRBV2 and TRBJ1-5): EPEVTQTPSHQVTQMGQEVILRCVPISNHLYFYWYRQILGQKVEFLVSFYNNEISEKSEIFDDQFSVERPDGSNFTLKIRSTKLEDSAMYFCASSASSTNQPQHFGDGTRLSIL.